Sequencing of this TCR beta chain was carried out in a study of graft-versus-host responses after intestinal transplantation. Study overall: Anti-thymocyte globulin was used for induction in all recipients, who then took tacrolimus and steroids for about 3 years.

Assay: immunoSEQ multiplex PCR; the TCRdb copy retains only in-frame clones and omits some. The repertoire includes over 80,000 clones, about nine tenths of them detected once, and around 0.44% sits in the top ten. Turning to this clone: Its cognate antigen is unknown.

This CDR3 has 15 residues. CDR1 and CDR2 (germline): SEHNR, FQNEAQ (reference sequence). V lost 5 bases to trimming and J lost 3 bases; unmatched junction nucleotides: 5. Study-wide points: GvH clones appeared in recipient marrow, some first in ileum or blood.

This specimen was unstimulated CD8+ T cells sorted from spleen or lymph node cells, taken before transplant. The V and J genes are TRBV7-9 and TRBJ1-4; 8 bases agree with TRBD1. This clonotype originated in a human donor who was the organ donor for an intestinal transplant. CDR3 DNA: TGTGCCAGCAGCCCTAGGACAGGGCCTAATGAAAAACTGTTTTTT. Protein: CASSPRTGPNEKLFF.